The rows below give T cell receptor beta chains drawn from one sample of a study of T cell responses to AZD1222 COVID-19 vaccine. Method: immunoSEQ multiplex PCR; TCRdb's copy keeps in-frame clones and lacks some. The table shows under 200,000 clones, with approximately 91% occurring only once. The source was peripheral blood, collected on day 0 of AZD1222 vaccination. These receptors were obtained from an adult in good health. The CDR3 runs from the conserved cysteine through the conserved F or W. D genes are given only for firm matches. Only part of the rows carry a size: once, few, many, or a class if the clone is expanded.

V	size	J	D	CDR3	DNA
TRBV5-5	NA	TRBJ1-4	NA	CASSSPGEGEKLFF	TGTGCCAGCAGCTCCCCGGGGGAAGGAGAAAAACTGTTTTTT
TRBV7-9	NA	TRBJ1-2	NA	CASRPPTGGYTF	TGTGCCAGCAGACCACCTACGGGAGGCTACACCTTC
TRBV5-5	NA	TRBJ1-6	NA	CASSKGATANSYNSPLHF	TGTGCCAGCAGCAAGGGTGCGACGGCCAACTCCTATAATTCACCCCTCCACTTT
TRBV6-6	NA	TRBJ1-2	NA	CAVGMLGYTF	TGTGCCGTAGGGATGTTGGGCTACACCTTC
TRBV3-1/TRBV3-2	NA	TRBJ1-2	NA	CASSQQGGYGYTF	TGTGCCAGCAGCCAACAGGGAGGGTATGGCTACACCTTC
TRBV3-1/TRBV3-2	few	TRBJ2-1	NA	CASSQDLGGEQFF	TGTGCCAGCAGCCAAGATCTAGGGGGTGAGCAGTTCTTC
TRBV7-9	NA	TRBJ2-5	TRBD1	CASSPIGGTGQETQYF	TGTGCCAGCAGCCCCATAGGGGGGACAGGTCAAGAGACCCAGTACTTC
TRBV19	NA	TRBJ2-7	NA	CASSISPVYEQYF	TGTGCCAGTAGTATAAGTCCAGTCTACGAGCAGTACTTC
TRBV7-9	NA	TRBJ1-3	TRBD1	CASSWAWDRGFGNTIYF	TGTGCCAGCAGCTGGGCCTGGGACAGGGGCTTTGGAAACACCATATATTTT
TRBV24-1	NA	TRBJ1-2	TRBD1	CATSDATGTVYGYTF	TGTGCCACCAGTGATGCCACCGGGACAGTCTATGGCTACACCTTC
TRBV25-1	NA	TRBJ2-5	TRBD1	CASRGGGQGGRETQYF	TGTGCCAGCAGAGGAGGAGGACAGGGAGGTCGAGAGACCCAGTACTTC
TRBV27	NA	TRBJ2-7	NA	CASSLFGEQYF	TGTGCCAGCAGTTTGTTCGGCGAGCAGTACTTC
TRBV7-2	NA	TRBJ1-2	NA	CASSLVEGDYGYTF	TGTGCCAGCAGCTTAGTCGAAGGGGACTATGGCTACACCTTC
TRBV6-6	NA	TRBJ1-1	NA	CASSYPRIEAFF	TGTGCCAGCAGTTACCCGCGTATCGAAGCTTTCTTT
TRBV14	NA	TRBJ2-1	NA	CASSQYSNEQFF	TGTGCCAGCAGCCAATACTCGAATGAGCAGTTCTTC
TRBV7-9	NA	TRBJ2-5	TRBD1	CASSPGPPNRQGGQETQYF	TGTGCCAGCAGCCCGGGGCCGCCGAACCGACAGGGTGGCCAAGAGACCCAGTACTTC
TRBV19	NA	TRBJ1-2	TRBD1	CASSILVTGNYGYTF	TGTGCCAGTAGTATACTTGTGACAGGGAACTATGGCTACACCTTC
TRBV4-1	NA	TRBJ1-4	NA	CASRPGSNEKLFF	TGCGCCAGCAGACCAGGGTCTAATGAAAAACTGTTTTTT
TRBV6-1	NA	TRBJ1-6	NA	CASSEETGTATYNSPLHF	TGTGCCAGCAGTGAAGAAACTGGGACTGCGACCTATAATTCACCCCTCCACTTT
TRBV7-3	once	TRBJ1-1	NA	CASSNSPVDEAFF	TGTGCCAGCAGCAACTCCCCCGTGGATGAAGCTTTCTTT
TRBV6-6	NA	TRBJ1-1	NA	CASSTQEAAEAFF	TGTGCCAGCAGTACGCAGGAGGCCGCCGAAGCTTTCTTT
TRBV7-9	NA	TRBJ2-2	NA	CASSLRTANTGELFF	TGTGCCAGCAGCCTGCGGACAGCGAACACCGGGGAGCTGTTTTTT
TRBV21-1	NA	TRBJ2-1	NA	CASSKGPAVRGQFF	TGTGCCAGCAGCAAGGGACCAGCGGTGAGGGGGCAGTTCTTC
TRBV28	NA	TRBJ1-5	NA	CASSLYSTATQPQHF	TGTGCCAGCAGTTTATACTCGACAGCAACTCAGCCCCAGCATTTT
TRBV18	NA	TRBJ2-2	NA	CASSKDQRKWGTGELFF	TGTGCCAGCTCTAAAGACCAGCGGAAATGGGGCACCGGGGAGCTGTTTTTT
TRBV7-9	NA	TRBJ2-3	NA	CASNPETYTDTQYF	TGTGCCAGCAACCCAGAGACCTACACAGATACGCAGTATTTT
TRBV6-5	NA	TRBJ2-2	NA	CASRQNTGELFF	TGTGCCAGCCGACAGAACACCGGGGAGCTGTTTTTT
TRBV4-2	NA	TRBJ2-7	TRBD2	CASSQDPAGLAGNYEQYF	TGTGCCAGCAGCCAAGATCCAGCGGGACTAGCGGGGAACTACGAGCAGTACTTC
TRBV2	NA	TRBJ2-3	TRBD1	CASREGQGADTQYF	TGTGCCAGCAGGGAGGGACAGGGTGCAGATACGCAGTATTTT
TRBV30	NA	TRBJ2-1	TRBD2	CAWSLAGGWYEQFF	TGTGCCTGGTCACTAGCGGGAGGGTGGTATGAGCAGTTCTTC
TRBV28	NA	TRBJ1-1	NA	CASRVMGGWNTEAFF	TGTGCCAGCAGAGTAATGGGGGGCTGGAACACTGAAGCTTTCTTT
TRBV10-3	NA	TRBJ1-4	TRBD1	CAISEGQGGEKLFF	TGTGCCATCAGCGAGGGACAGGGTGGTGAAAAACTGTTTTTT
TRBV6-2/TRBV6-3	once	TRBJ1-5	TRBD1	CASSSSPGTGDKNQPQHF	TGTGCCAGCAGTTCCAGCCCCGGGACAGGAGACAAAAATCAGCCCCAGCATTTT
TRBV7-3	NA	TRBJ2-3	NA	CASSLFSTITDTQYF	TGTGCCAGCAGCTTATTCTCGACTATCACAGATACGCAGTATTTT
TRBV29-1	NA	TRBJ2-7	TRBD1	CSASGTGGSYEQYF	TGCAGCGCCTCCGGGACAGGGGGATCCTACGAGCAGTACTTC
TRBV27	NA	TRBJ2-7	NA	CASRRGDLAGVVYEQYF	TGTGCCAGCAGGAGGGGGGATCTCGCGGGAGTTGTCTACGAGCAGTACTTC
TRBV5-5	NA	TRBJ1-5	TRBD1	CASSLEDRGWKQPQHF	TGTGCCAGCAGCTTGGAGGACAGGGGGTGGAAACAGCCCCAGCATTTT
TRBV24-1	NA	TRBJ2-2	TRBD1	CATSDGTGGLDTGELFF	TGTGCCACCAGTGATGGGACAGGGGGTCTCGACACCGGGGAGCTGTTTTTT
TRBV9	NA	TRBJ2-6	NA	CASSVEAASLPNVLTF	TGTGCCAGCAGCGTAGAGGCAGCCTCCCTCCCCAACGTCCTGACTTTC
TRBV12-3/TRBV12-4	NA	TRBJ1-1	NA	CASSSSNTEAFF	TGTGCCAGCAGTTCAAGTAACACTGAAGCTTTCTTT
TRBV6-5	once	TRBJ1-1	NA	CASSYSNGEAFF	TGTGCCAGCAGTTACTCGAACGGAGAGGCTTTCTTT
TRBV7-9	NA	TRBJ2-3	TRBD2	CASSLLSGRGTDTQYF	TGTGCCAGCAGCTTACTTAGCGGGCGGGGCACAGATACGCAGTATTTT
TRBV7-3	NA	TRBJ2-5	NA	CASSQGGAGETQYF	TGTGCCAGCAGCCAAGGCGGGGCTGGGGAGACCCAGTACTTC
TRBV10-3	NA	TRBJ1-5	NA	CAISESGKGDQPQHF	TGTGCCATCAGTGAGTCCGGCAAGGGGGATCAGCCCCAGCATTTT
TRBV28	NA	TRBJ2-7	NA	CASSPVYGSYEQYF	TGTGCCAGCAGCCCGGTCTACGGGTCCTACGAGCAGTACTTC
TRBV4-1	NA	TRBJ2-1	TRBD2	CASSQDPFGLAGINEQFF	TGCGCCAGCAGCCAAGACCCATTTGGACTAGCGGGGATCAATGAGCAGTTCTTC
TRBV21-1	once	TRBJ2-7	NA	CASSNPRTGLDYIWGSYEQYF	TGTGCCAGCAGCAATCCGCGTACGGGACTAGATTACATTTGGGGCTCCTACGAGCAGTACTTC
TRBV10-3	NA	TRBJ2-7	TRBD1	CAIRNSPGQGAYEQYF	TGTGCCATCCGAAACTCTCCGGGACAGGGGGCTTACGAGCAGTACTTC
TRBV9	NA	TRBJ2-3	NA	CASSPGHVGSTDTQYF	TGTGCCAGCAGCCCGGGCCACGTGGGTAGCACAGATACGCAGTATTTT
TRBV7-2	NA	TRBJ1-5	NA	CASSLRGNQPQHF	TGTGCCAGCAGCTTAAGGGGGAATCAGCCCCAGCATTTT
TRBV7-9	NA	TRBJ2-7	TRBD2	CASSPSSGGGEQYF	TGTGCCAGCAGCCCGAGCAGCGGGGGCGGGGAGCAGTACTTC
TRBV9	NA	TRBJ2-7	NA	CASSGRLGGLFYEQYF	TGTGCCAGCAGCGGCCGCTTAGGGGGTTTATTCTACGAGCAGTACTTC
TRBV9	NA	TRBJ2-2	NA	CASSVFTNTGELFF	TGTGCCAGCAGCGTATTCACTAACACCGGGGAGCTGTTTTTT
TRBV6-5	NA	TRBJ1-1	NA	CASSPLSGPGEAFF	TGTGCCAGCAGCCCCCTTTCGGGGCCTGGTGAAGCTTTCTTT
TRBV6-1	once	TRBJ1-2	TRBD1	CASSDPGGGNYGYTF	TGTGCCAGCAGTGACCCAGGGGGAGGGAACTATGGCTACACCTTC
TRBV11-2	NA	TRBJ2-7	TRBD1	CASSPRDRGHEQYF	TGTGCCAGCAGCCCCCGGGACAGGGGTCACGAGCAGTACTTC
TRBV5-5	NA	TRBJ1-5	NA	CASSLASNQPQHF	TGTGCCAGCAGCTTGGCTAGCAATCAGCCCCAGCATTTT
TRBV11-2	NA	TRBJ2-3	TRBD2	CASSLGLAGGPKFTQYF	TGTGCCAGCAGCTTAGGACTAGCGGGGGGGCCTAAGTTTACGCAGTATTTT